This TCR beta chain is from a study of cytomegalovirus exposure and HLA in healthy donors. Worth noting for this clone: Its antigen is as yet unknown.

It was with 60 Vbeta and 13 Jbeta primers that the PCR ran. Assay used: immunoSEQ multiplex PCR; TCRdb lists only in-frame clones, some missing. The sample lists 80,000 or so clones, over 60% occurring once. Regarding donors, all were healthy bone marrow donors. Study-wide findings and caveats: Later on, an analysis found that several of the most significant clusters appeared to be linked to common viral pathogens, which included parvovirus B19.

CDR1 is SQVTM and CDR2 is ANQGSEA in the germline V gene. V was pared by 1 base and J by 0 bases, with 14 bases between. The CDR3 has 16 residues. The sequence was collected from a middle-aged man in good health and CMV-seronegative. The V call is TRBV29-1, the J call TRBJ2-3; D might be TRBD2 (6 bases). Sequencing was carried out using PBMCs. The CDR3 bases are TGCAGCGTTGAAGCGGCGAGCGGGCCAAGCACAGATACGCAGTATTTT. It yields the protein CSVEAASGPSTDTQYF.